This T cell receptor (beta chain) is drawn from a study of T cell responses to AZD1222 COVID-19 vaccine (dated by TCRdb to the early 2020s). Context from the whole study: A total of over 230 trial participants underwent TCR sequencing, of whom about 210 received two doses of AZD1222 and about 26 received two doses of the MenACWY control vaccine. Trial participants were enrolled into age subgroups of 18-55, 56-69 and 70-plus years, which contained approximately 150, 28 and 58 TCR-sequenced participants, respectively.

Results and caveats for the whole study, not just this receptor: Spike-specific TCR breadth and depth rose significantly after two AZD1222 doses compared with day 0 and with MenACWY recipients. Nearly half of unique spike-specific TCRs reportedly recognized epitopes outside regions mutated in the B.1.351 and B.1.1.7 variants. Only five or six AZD1222 recipients were SARS-CoV-2 seropositive at baseline, limiting conclusions about previously exposed vaccinees. The vaccine-associated CD4 TCRs covered the entire spike protein, and the dominant responses fell in regions 160-218 and 743-854. The 56-69-year group was small, and its depth increase did not reach significance, likely because of low power. Because no day 14 peak-response samples were available, repertoires were characterized only after the peak T cell response. Participants were mostly white British, with more females than males. The authors suggested clonal diversity may have been underestimated.

The CDR3 regions of human TCRbeta chains were analyzed by immunosequencing. Regarding the original processing steps: Repertoire TCRs were matched against a reference library of SARS-CoV-2-specific TCRs generated with the MIRA antigen-specificity platform. Breadth was defined as the fraction of unique TCRs that were SARS-CoV-2-associated, and depth was defined as the fraction of total T cells that were SARS-CoV-2-associated. Using the MIRA data, each spike-specific TCR was assigned both to the spike region to which the TCR was reactive and to a CD4 or CD8 class. Log10-transformed breadth and depth values were compared by one-way ANOVA with Sidak's multiple comparisons tests. Sourced from immuneACCESS, this table was stored by TCRdb with only in-frame sequences that have V and J called. A share of the clones is absent; for the studies checked, an unresolved V gene accounts for under half, and the remainder has no known explanation. V, J and clone size are taken as reported in that table, and D and trimming were inferred from the DNA itself. The sample table lists 150,000 to 200,000 clones, roughly 90% of them with a count of one. The top ten clones comprise 4% to 5.5% of the sample.

According to the study, the label for this sample's time point signals: about 28 days (+/-7) after the second vaccine dose. Because spike-specific TCR depth and breadth did not differ between the two schedules, AZD1222 recipients who got a second dose at roughly 4 weeks were pooled with those who got a second dose at roughly 12 weeks. The vaccinee samples were drawn from two UK trials, COV001 and COV002, one of which was a single-blind randomized controlled phase 2/3 trial testing AZD1222 (ChAdOx1 nCoV-19) in healthy adults. For TCRbeta chain sequencing, PBMC samples were collected from trial participants at day 0 and at day 28 after the second dose. Trimming removed 5 bases from V and 4 bases from J; the gene matches leave 8 bases unexplained. From a lookup of the germline V gene, CDR1 and CDR2 are SGHTA and FQGTGA. From the cysteine through the phenylalanine, the CDR3 covers 15 amino acids. Here the CDR3 DNA is all that survives: 45 bases in frame from base 1.

A remark on this clone: The specificity of this receptor is unknown. No much larger clone exists at a distance of one base, and base qualities are not known.

This TCR was recovered from an adult who received the AZD1222 COVID-19 vaccine. The V gene is TRBV7-3 and the J gene is TRBJ2-1, and 7 junction bases match TRBD2. The sequencing used peripheral blood, collected 28 days after the second AZD1222 dose. The CDR3 protein is CASSPLGGGYNEQFF. In nucleotides, the sequence is TGTGCCAGCAGCCCCCTGGGCGGGGGATACAATGAGCAGTTCTTC. With all but the CDR3 taken from the reference TRBV7-3 and TRBJ2-1 genes, the full variable domain is: GAGVSQTPSNKVTEKGKYVELRCDPISGHTALYWYRQSLGQGPEFLIYFQGTGAADDSGLPNDRFFAVRPEGSVSTLKIQRTERGDSAVYLCASSPLGGGYNEQFFGPGTRLTVL.